The 15 T cell receptor beta chains below all came from one sample that was sequenced in a study of long-term antiretroviral therapy in people with HIV. Survey-level immunoSEQ v3.0 assays were run. Data came from immunoSEQ multiplex PCR; TCRdb stores just in-frame clones and leaves some out. The sample holds about 18,000 clones; roughly 80% are singletons and the top ten take roughly 18%. Material: unsorted PBMCs, obtained 0.6 years after starting antiretroviral therapy. These receptors were obtained from a woman younger than 35 with HIV.

The chain joins TRBV6-1 to TRBJ2-7; D is unresolved. Trimming pared 8 bases from V and 11 bases from J, leaving 22 bases between. The CDR3 covers 13 residues. The germline CDR1 and CDR2 sequences are MNHNS and SASEGT. CDR3 residues: CASWNSESTSKYF. Written as DNA, the CDR3 is TGTGCCAGCTGGAACAGCGAATCTACGAGCAAGTACTTC.

The chain links TRBV27 to TRBJ1-4; D gene unclear. The ends were cut back, 6 bases at V and 10 bases at J, with 18 bases in the middle. The CDR3 runs 14 residues. Germline V gene data show CDR1 as MNHEY and CDR2 as SMNVEV (reference sequence). CDR3 sequence: CASSSPGLHSKLFF. CDR3 nucleotide sequence: TGTGCCAGCAGCTCCCCCGGATTACATTCAAAACTGTTTTTT.

The chain has TRBV28 and TRBJ1-5; D gene unclear. The CDR3 has 15 amino acids. Germline assignment: CDR1 MDHEN and CDR2 SYDVKM. Trimming cost V 4 bases and J 5 bases, with 15 bases left between them. The CDR3 DNA is TGTGCCAGCAGTTACCGGGGTCTCATTGATCAGCCCCAGCATTTT. Translating gives CASSYRGLIDQPQHF.

This clone was found once. The CDR3 coding sequence is TGTGCCAGCAGCTTAGTTATAGCGGAGTTCAATGAGCAGTTCTTC. Its translation: CASSLVIAEFNEQFF. V and J are TRBV11-2 and TRBJ2-1, with D perhaps TRBD2 (6 bases). CDR1 and CDR2 from the germline V gene are SGHAT and FQNNGV. This CDR3 region has 15 residues. Trimming took off 1 base at V and 6 bases at J, with 13 bases between the two ends.

This clone appeared a single time. For the CDR3, the DNA is TGTGCCAGCAGTGAGGGGCCGGGAGCCCAGGGGTACGAGCAGTACTTC. As protein: CASSEGPGAQGYEQYF. J is TRBJ2-7 and V is TRBV9; possibly TRBD1 or TRBD2 for D (6 bases each). Germline values: CDR1 SGDLS, CDR2 YYNGEE. This CDR3 region has 16 residues. Trimming took off 5 bases at V and 4 bases at J, with 22 bases between the two ends.

The J gene is TRBJ2-3, the V gene TRBV25-1; D is ambiguous. V lost 5 bases to trimming and J lost 5 bases, with 11 bases between them. Germline V gene data show CDR1 as MGHDK and CDR2 as SYGVNS. This CDR3 spans 13 amino acids. CDR3 protein: CASSRKDGDTQYF. The CDR3 bases are TGTGCCAGCAGTCGTAAGGATGGAGATACGCAGTATTTT.

The V and J genes are TRBV6-1 and TRBJ1-2; D might be TRBD1 (5 bases). Trimming left V 2 bases short and J 2 bases short, with 12 bases between. CDR1 MNHNS and CDR2 SASEGT come from the germline V gene. The length of the CDR3 is 15 residues. CDR3 in DNA: TGTGCCAGCAGTGAATACGGGACCGTGAACTATGGCTACACCTTC. Its protein product is CASSEYGTVNYGYTF.

This clone was detected only once. This chain uses TRBV9 with TRBJ1-4, with unresolved D. Germline CDR1 SGDLS, CDR2 YYNGEE. V shed 0 bases and J shed 3 bases, with 6 bases lying between them. The CDR3 is 14 amino acids. The CDR3 sequence: CASSVGDSNEKLFF. CDR3 sequence (DNA): TGTGCCAGCAGCGTAGGAGACTCTAATGAAAAACTGTTTTTT.

This clone showed up just a few times. The chain uses TRBV6-1 and TRBJ1-1; D remains unclear. CDR3 length equals 12 residues. Trimming took 6 bases from V and 3 from J, leaving 8 bases between them. Germline CDR1 and CDR2: MNHNS and SASEGT. CDR3 DNA: TGTGCCAGCAGGGTTTGGGACACTGAAGCTTTCTTT. It translates to CASRVWDTEAFF.

Relative to its sample, this clone is hyperexpanded. The chain uses TRBV2 and TRBJ1-2; TRBD1 matches at 9 bases. CDR3 length: 13 residues. The trim removed 7 bases at V and 8 bases at J, leaving 8 bases unmatched. CDR1 is SNHLY and CDR2 is FYNNEI in the germline V gene. CDR3 in amino acids: CASIGTGSEGYTF. The CDR3 DNA reads as TGTGCCAGCATCGGGACAGGGTCAGAAGGCTACACCTTC.

The chain combines TRBV5-1 with TRBJ1-1, with TRBD1 as a possible D gene (5 bases). The CDR3 totals 13 residues. The V end was cut by 7 bases, the J end by 1 base, with 11 bases between. Germline loops: CDR1 SGHRS, CDR2 YFSETQ. For the CDR3, the DNA is TGCGCCAGCGGTGGGGGAGCGAACACTGAAGCTTTCTTT. Protein sequence: CASGGGANTEAFF.

The CDR3 DNA sequence: TGTGCCAGCAGTGTCGGGACGCCTACTAACTATGGCTACACCTTC. It codes for CASSVGTPTNYGYTF. The chain combines TRBV28 with TRBJ1-2; TRBD1 is a possible D gene (5 bases). The CDR3 is made up of 15 amino acids. Deletions cut 5 bases from V and 0 bases from J, with 13 bases between. The germline CDR1 and CDR2 sequences are MDHEN and SYDVKM.

This clone was found a few times. The J gene is TRBJ1-2, the V gene TRBV10-2, with 7 positions matching TRBD1. Germline-derived CDR1 and CDR2 are WSHSY and SAAADI. This CDR3 contains 16 residues. J was trimmed by 0 bases and V by 8 bases; bases with no gene match: 12. The CDR3 DNA follows: TGCGCCAGCGGAGGAATACAGGGGCCTTCTAACTATGGCTACACCTTC. It encodes CASGGIQGPSNYGYTF.

The J gene is TRBJ2-2, the V gene TRBV6-1; D tentatively fits TRBD1 or TRBD2 (5 bases each). With 0 bases removed from V and 3 bases from J, the gap between germline ends came to 5 bases. The CDR3 length is 14 residues. The germline gives CDR1 MNHNS, CDR2 SASEGT. CDR3 nucleotides: TGTGCCAGCAGTGAAGCGGGGGACACCGGGGAGCTGTTTTTT. Translation: CASSEAGDTGELFF.

For this clone: Other DNA sequences of this sample code for an identical CDR3. DNA for the CDR3: TGTGCCACCAGCAGAGAAGTACACTACGAGCAGTACTTC. Amino acids: CATSREVHYEQYF. The genes are TRBV15 and TRBJ2-7; D not resolved. The CDR3 is made up of 13 amino acids. V shed 0 bases and J shed 3 bases, with 6 bases lying between them. Germline V gene data show CDR1 as LNHNV and CDR2 as YYDKDF (reference sequence).